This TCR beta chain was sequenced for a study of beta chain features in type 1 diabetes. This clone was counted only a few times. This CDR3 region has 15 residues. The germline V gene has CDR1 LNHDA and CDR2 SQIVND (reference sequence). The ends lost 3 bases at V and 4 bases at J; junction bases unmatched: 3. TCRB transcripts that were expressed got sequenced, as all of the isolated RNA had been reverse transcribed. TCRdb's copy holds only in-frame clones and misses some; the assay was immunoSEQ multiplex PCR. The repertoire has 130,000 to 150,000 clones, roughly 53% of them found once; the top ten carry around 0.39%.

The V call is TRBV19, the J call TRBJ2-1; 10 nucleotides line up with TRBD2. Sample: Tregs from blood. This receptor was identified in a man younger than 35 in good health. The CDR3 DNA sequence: TGTGCCAGTAGTATTACTAGCGGGAATTACAATGAGCAGTTCTTC. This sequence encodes CASSITSGNYNEQFF.